The table lists the clone carrying this TCR beta chain with a few counts. Its antigen is currently unknown. This sample is drawn from a study of identical twins. Germline loops: CDR1 SNHLY, CDR2 FYNNEI. J was trimmed by 9 bases and V by 2 bases; bases with no gene match: 10. The CDR3 length is 16 residues. Template switching added a universal primer binding site, and final cDNA carried unique molecular identifiers. TCRdb re-derived calls from the 5' RACE reads in MiXCR, one entry per CDR3 protein. The sample holds fewer than 250,000 distinct CDR3 sequences, around 7.6% seen once. General observations from the study: Recombination models fit unrelated individuals' TCR alpha sharing but underestimated twins'. A partial confounding effect on zero-insertion analyses could come from invariant MAIT and iNKT cells.

These data were also reused for a study on yellow fever vaccine responses in identical twins. That work adds: After vaccination, twins' T cell response reportedly seemed partly convergent, partly personalized.

This receptor was identified in a woman younger than 30 in good health. The material sequenced was CD8+ T cells sorted from blood. The chain carries TRBV2 and TRBJ1-5; 10 positions match TRBD1. CDR3 DNA sequence: TGTGCCAGCAGTGAACTGGGACAGGGGTCTACCGGGCCCCAGCATTTT. This gives the protein CASSELGQGSTGPQHF.